Reported below is one TCR beta chain. The sample belongs to a study of blood T cell repertoires in COVID-19. Across the study: T cells, B-cell-depleted T cells, or PBMCs supplied cDNA or gDNA.

Original processing notes: Quantification of nucleated cells was approximated via reference gene primer amplification. TCRdb keeps only in-frame clones here, not all; method: immunoSEQ multiplex PCR. That table gives V, J and clone size, and the DNA gave D and trimming. The table has approximately 220,000 clones, 80% seen once. Recruits, aged about 18 to 95 years, lived in 24 US areas. V dropped 3 bases and J dropped 10 bases, with 14 bases sitting between them. The CDR3 extends over 14 amino acids. CDR1 and CDR2 from the germline V gene are SGDLS and YYNGEE. The sample comprised PBMCs or T cells enriched from blood (not recorded which). V and J are TRBV9 and TRBJ1-6, with D perhaps TRBD1 (5 bases). The TCR sequence derives from a woman aged 40 to 55 with acute COVID-19. The CDR3 loop is CASSGTSHRSPLHF. The DNA of the CDR3 is TGTGCCAGCAGCGGGACAAGCCACAGATCACCCCTCCACTTT.